Below are 24 T cell receptor beta chains sequenced from a single sample in a study of T cells expressing NK-cell markers. From its re-call of the 5' RACE reads, TCRdb lists each CDR3 protein once, without DNA. The sample table sets out about 380,000 distinct CDR3 sequences. The sample was blood T cells: a sorted CD56 or NKG2C T cell subset, CD4+ or CD8+ T cells, or bulk PBMC T cells (not recorded which). Receptors originate from a man aged 18-70 years in good health.

The chain carries TRBV9 and TRBJ2-1. The CDR3 length is 14 residues. Germline values: CDR1 SGDLS, CDR2 YYNGEE. CDR3 region: CASSESDRYNEQFF.

This chain connects TRBV5-1 to TRBJ1-1. CDR3 length: 15 residues. Germline values: CDR1 SGHRS, CDR2 YFSETQ. CDR3 in amino acids: CASSSLELGHAEAFF.

V is TRBV12-3 or TRBV12-4 and J is TRBJ1-6; without DNA, the TCRdb call of TRBD1 cannot be checked. This CDR3 contains 15 residues. The CDR3 protein is CASSARTGYNSPLHF.

V is TRBV7-2 and J is TRBJ1-2; TCRdb calls TRBD1, which cannot be checked without DNA. CDR3 length: 16 residues. In germline, CDR1 is SGHTA, CDR2 FQGNSA. The CDR3 loop is CASSLDSQGASYGYTF.

V usage is TRBV11-2 and J usage is TRBJ2-7; TCRdb proposes TRBD2, but this gene call is untestable without DNA. CDR3 size: 15 residues. Per the germline V gene, CDR1 is SGHAT and CDR2 is FQNNGV. The CDR3 spells CASSDLGTAAYEQYF.

CDR3 region: CASSFRLAGGGTDTQYF. The genes are TRBV11-2 and TRBJ2-3; no DNA is available, so the TRBD2 call from TCRdb remains unchecked. Germline lookup yields CDR1 SGHAT and CDR2 FQNNGV. This CDR3 is built from 17 residues.

This chain joins TRBV25-1 and TRBJ1-2; TCRdb calls TRBD1, which cannot be checked without DNA. The CDR3 loop spans 13 amino acids. The germline gives CDR1 MGHDK, CDR2 SYGVNS. Here the CDR3 reads CASSPGWGLGYTF.

V is TRBV10-3 and J is TRBJ2-7; TCRdb gives TRBD1 as the D gene, but with no DNA this cannot be confirmed. Germline loops: CDR1 ENHRY, CDR2 SYGVKD. CDR3 size: 14 residues. The CDR3 spells CAISPGQGLYEQYF.

The V and J genes are TRBV5-1 and TRBJ2-1; as DNA is missing, the TRBD2 call by TCRdb cannot be tested. The germline gives CDR1 SGHRS, CDR2 YFSETQ. The CDR3 sequence is 18 residues long. CDR3 sequence reads: CASSFGTSGGAFNYEQFF.

This chain uses TRBV20-1 with TRBJ1-2. The CDR3 covers 12 residues. The germline V gene encodes CDR1 DFQATT and CDR2 SNEGSKA (reference sequence). This chain's CDR3 is CSALLVPIGYTF.

The V gene is TRBV10-3, the J gene TRBJ2-2; TCRdb's D gene call, TRBD1, goes unchecked for lack of DNA. CDR3 length equals 15 residues. Per the germline V gene, CDR1 is ENHRY and CDR2 is SYGVKD. The CDR3 loop reads CATRSTTKVNGELFF.

The chain combines TRBV5-6 with TRBJ2-7. The CDR3 spans 13 residues. Germline assignment: CDR1 SGHDT and CDR2 YYEEEE. The CDR3 loop is CASSLQSTYEQYF.

The chain combines TRBV28 with TRBJ2-3; TCRdb gives TRBD1 as the D gene, but with no DNA this cannot be confirmed. CDR3 size: 14 residues. CDR1 is MDHEN and CDR2 is SYDVKM in the germline V gene. The CDR3 region is CASSLTGEDDTQYF.

The CDR3 spells CASSLLAMSSYNEQFF. V is TRBV7-9 and J is TRBJ2-1. The CDR3 length is 16 residues. The germline gives CDR1 SEHNR, CDR2 FQNEAQ (reference sequence).

The chain recombines TRBV15 with TRBJ1-2. The CDR3 totals 15 residues. Germline lookup yields CDR1 LNHNV and CDR2 YYDKDF (reference sequence). This CDR3 reads CATSRDLVGSRGYTF.

The chain is built from TRBV6-1 and TRBJ2-1; TCRdb returns TRBD1, unconfirmable since there is no DNA. CDR1 is MNHNS, CDR2 SASEGT, per germline. The CDR3 is made up of 17 amino acids. The CDR3: CASSEARQGWGYNEQFF.

The chain is built from TRBV2 and TRBJ2-3. The germline V gene encodes CDR1 SNHLY and CDR2 FYNNEI. The CDR3 is made up of 14 amino acids. This CDR3 is CASSSLQWEDTQYF.

The rearrangement links TRBV6-1 to TRBJ1-5; TCRdb picks TRBD1, but there is no DNA to check that call. CDR3 length: 14 residues. CDR1 is MNHNS and CDR2 is SASEGT in the germline V gene. This CDR3 reads CASYVGGAVQPQHF.

The chain joins TRBV6-2 or TRBV6-3 to TRBJ2-7; with no DNA, the TCRdb D assignment of TRBD1 cannot be verified. This CDR3 is built from 15 residues. Germline lookup yields CDR1 MNHEY and CDR2 SVGEGT. The CDR3 protein is CASSYLGGATYEQYF.

This sequence joins TRBV5-1 and TRBJ2-1. Germline V CDR1 and CDR2: SGHRS, YFSETQ. The CDR3 spans 18 residues. Here the CDR3 reads CASSWKTTPQLSYNEQFF.

J is TRBJ2-2 and V is TRBV14; the D gene TCRdb calls, TRBD1, cannot be checked with no DNA. The CDR3 sequence is 17 residues long. Germline V gene data show CDR1 as SGHDN and CDR2 as FVKESK. The CDR3 reads CASSLNPPTSYTGELFF.

The chain joins TRBV6-1 to TRBJ2-2; TCRdb gives TRBD1 as the D gene, but with no DNA this cannot be confirmed. Germline loops: CDR1 MNHNS, CDR2 SASEGT. There are 15 residues in the CDR3. The chain's CDR3 is CASRQTGTGTGELFF.

The chain employs TRBV7-8 and TRBJ2-5; TCRdb gives TRBD2 as the D gene, but with no DNA this cannot be confirmed. From germline, CDR1 is SGHVS and CDR2 FQNEAQ. The CDR3 has 19 residues. CDR3 sequence: CASRLTPHLRGEYQETQYF.

The chain joins TRBV12-3 or TRBV12-4 to TRBJ2-7; TCRdb gives TRBD1 as the D gene, but with no DNA this cannot be confirmed. The CDR3 runs to 14 residues. CDR3 sequence reads: CATSRGINSYEQYF.